The entry below gives a single T cell receptor (beta chain) sequence along with its context. Its matching antigen is unknown. The CDR3 spans 13 residues. With 4 bases clipped from V and 8 bases from J, the junction kept 7 bases outside the gene matches. The germline V gene encodes CDR1 MNHEY and CDR2 SVGAGI. The sample is drawn from a study of T cells in Graves' hyperthyroidism and ophthalmopathy. General study results and limits: A model of 13 V-J features distinguished ophthalmopathy from stable hyperthyroidism. Clonotypes that were expanded in thyroid above 0.001 mostly appeared in blood too.

Uncontrolled infection, other autoimmune disease, pregnancy or lactation led to exclusion. The source material, RNA transcripts, was used to amplify TCR beta CDR3 regions. First-round RT-PCR with HTBI primers amplified the TCR CDR3 region. One entry per CDR3 protein, called by TCRdb with MiXCR from the multiplex PCR reads. The sample contains a few hundred thousand distinct CDR3 sequences, just over 45% of which appear only once. Sequenced: peripheral blood or thyroid tissue (not recorded which). The TCR sequence derives from a young woman with Graves' hyperthyroidism. The genes are TRBV6-5 and TRBJ1-1; 7 bases line up with TRBD1. DNA for the CDR3: TGTGCCAGCAGTTCCCGACAGGGCTTCGAAGCTTTCTTT. Translation: CASSSRQGFEAFF.